Below, 24 T cell receptor beta chains from the same sample are listed, as sequenced in a study of shared clonotypes between healthy human individuals. TCRdb's table, derived via immunoSEQ multiplex PCR, lists solely in-frame clones and lacks some. There are about 1 million clones in the sample; 75% occur only once, and around 1.5% lies in the top ten. Specimen: memory CD4+ T cells sorted from blood. Subset defined: CD45RA-negative fraction. The receptors shown here come from a man in his late teens or twenties in good health.

This chain uses TRBV4-2 with TRBJ2-4; no definite D call. V dropped 2 bases and J dropped 13 bases, with 15 bases sitting between them. Germline assignment: CDR1 LGHNA and CDR2 YNFKEQ. CDR3 size: 13 residues. The DNA of the CDR3 is TGTGCCAGCAGCCAACTTGGGTCGAGCGACCAGTACTTC. It codes for CASSQLGSSDQYF.

The chain joins TRBV10-3 to TRBJ2-1; D could derive from TRBD1 or TRBD2 (6 bases each). With 3 bases removed from V and 5 bases from J, the gap between germline ends came to 20 bases. The CDR3 has 17 amino acids. Germline-derived CDR1 and CDR2 are ENHRY and SYGVKD. CDR3 DNA: TGTGCCATCAGTGACCCTCAGGGGATGCGGGAAGACAATGAGCAGTTCTTC. Protein product: CAISDPQGMREDNEQFF.

This chain connects TRBV5-6 to TRBJ2-7; D is perhaps TRBD1 (6 bases). The CDR3 totals 16 residues. The germline V and J ends were trimmed by 4 bases and 7 bases, with 24 bases remaining between them. Germline CDR1 SGHDT, CDR2 YYEEEE. CDR3 sequence: CASSPTMGHELEEQYF. CDR3 DNA: TGTGCCAGCAGCCCCACGATGGGACATGAATTGGAAGAGCAGTACTTC.

This clone has a single count. The chain is built from TRBV5-6 and TRBJ1-4; D unresolved. The germline V gene has CDR1 SGHDT and CDR2 YYEEEE. V was shortened by 0 bases and J by 0 bases, with 12 bases between the two germline ends. This CDR3 has 17 residues. DNA for the CDR3: TGTGCCAGCAGCTTGGGTGGACCTATTGCAACTAATGAAAAACTGTTTTTT. Amino acids: CASSLGGPIATNEKLFF.

This clone was counted a single time. The CDR3 loop is CASSGRRGTNTEAFF. The CDR3, as DNA: TGTGCCAGCAGTGGAAGGCGGGGGACGAACACTGAAGCTTTCTTT. The chain combines TRBV2 with TRBJ1-1; TRBD1 is a possible D gene (5 bases). The CDR3 is made up of 15 amino acids. In germline, CDR1 is SNHLY, CDR2 FYNNEI. V was trimmed by 4 bases and J by 1 base, leaving 13 bases between them.

This chain connects TRBV4-3 to TRBJ2-3; 9 nucleotides match TRBD2. The CDR3 sequence is 18 residues long. Germline CDR1 LGHNA, CDR2 YSLEER. V lost 2 bases and J lost 2; bases outside the gene matches: 11. The CDR3 sequence is CASSQTPSPSGATDTQYF. The DNA for the CDR3 is TGCGCCAGCAGCCAAACTCCTTCGCCTAGCGGGGCCACAGATACGCAGTATTTT.

This chain links TRBV11-2 with TRBJ1-1; no reliable D call. The germline CDR1 and CDR2 sequences are SGHAT and FQNNGV. Trimming took off 1 base at V and 1 base at J, with 7 bases between the two ends. The length of the CDR3 is 14 residues. In DNA form, the CDR3 reads TGTGCCAGCAGCTTAGCCGAGGGGAACACTGAAGCTTTCTTT. This encodes CASSLAEGNTEAFF.

This chain connects TRBV6-1 to TRBJ1-2, with 9 positions matching TRBD1. Germline CDR1 MNHNS, CDR2 SASEGT. The CDR3 runs to 15 residues. Trimming took 5 bases from V and 2 from J; bases not matched to a gene: 6. The CDR3 DNA is TGTGCCAGCAGTACAACCGGGACAGGGAACTATGGCTACACCTTC. Translated, it gives CASSTTGTGNYGYTF.

This chain connects TRBV6-1 to TRBJ1-1; D is possibly TRBD1 (5 bases). The V end was cut by 5 bases, the J end by 7 bases, with 20 bases between. This CDR3 is 15 amino acids long. Germline CDR1 MNHNS, CDR2 SASEGT. As DNA, the CDR3 is TGTGCCAGCAGTACCCGGGACCGAGCACCACTTGAAGCTTTCTTT. Its translation: CASSTRDRAPLEAFF.

The chain couples TRBV6-1 to TRBJ1-3; the match to TRBD1 covers 7 bases. Losses at the gene ends were 4 bases for V and 4 bases for J; bases not matched to a gene: 7. Per the germline V gene, CDR1 is MNHNS and CDR2 is SASEGT. The CDR3 extends over 15 amino acids. CDR3 amino acids: CASSAIRQGGNTIYF. CDR3 sequence (DNA): TGTGCCAGCAGTGCCATACGACAGGGCGGAAACACCATATATTTT.

A note on this clone: This may stem from a read error, because a much larger clone lies one nucleotide away. Other DNA variants within this sample encode the same CDR3. The chain links TRBV30 to TRBJ1-2; D ambiguous. CDR1 is GTSNPN, CDR2 SVGIG, per germline (reference sequence). Between the trimmed V and J ends, which lost 1 base and 3 bases, there was a span of 6 bases. There are 12 residues in the CDR3. CDR3 amino acids: CAWSGVHYGYTF. The CDR3 bases are TGTGCCTGGAGTGGGGTACACTATGGCTACACCTTC.

V gene TRBV19 combines with J gene TRBJ2-4, with D perhaps TRBD1 (5 bases). There are 15 residues in the CDR3. Germline loops: CDR1 LNHDA, CDR2 SQIVND (reference sequence). Trimming cost V 6 bases and J 0 bases, with 12 bases left between them. The CDR3 DNA sequence: TGTGCCAGTAGCCCCAGGGATCCAGCCAAAAACATTCAGTACTTC. Its protein product is CASSPRDPAKNIQYF. Based on the CDR3 plus reference TRBV19 and TRBJ2-4, the full variable domain is DGGITQSPKYLFRKEGQNVTLSCEQNLNHDAMYWYRQDPGQGLRLIYYSQIVNDFQKGDIAEGYSVSREKKESFPLTVTSAQKNPTAFYLCASSPRDPAKNIQYFGAGTRLSVL.

This chain uses TRBV7-9 with TRBJ1-6; D is unclear. The CDR3 has 12 residues. Trimming left V 1 base short and J 14 bases short, with 9 bases between. Germline lookup yields CDR1 SEHNR and CDR2 FQNEAQ (reference sequence). CDR3: CASSLDTGTLHF. The CDR3 DNA reads TGTGCCAGCAGCTTAGACACCGGAACCCTCCACTTT.

In this sample, this clone turned up a few times. V and J are TRBV2 and TRBJ1-5; D not certain. Germline CDR1 and CDR2: SNHLY and FYNNEI. Trimming pared 3 bases from V and 15 bases from J, leaving 12 bases between. CDR3 length: 11 residues. CDR3: CASSEEGPPHF. In nucleotides, the CDR3 is TGTGCCAGCAGTGAGGAAGGGCCTCCGCATTTT.

The chain couples TRBV7-9 to TRBJ2-5, with 7 bases that match TRBD1. The germline V gene encodes CDR1 SEHNR and CDR2 FQNEAQ (reference sequence). The CDR3 is made up of 13 amino acids. With 7 bases clipped from V and 1 base from J, the junction kept 3 bases outside the gene matches. CDR3 sequence reads: CASNRDSQETQYF. CDR3 DNA: TGTGCCAGCAACCGGGACAGCCAAGAGACCCAGTACTTC.

The chain joins TRBV21-1 to TRBJ1-2; the DNA was not used to check the table's D call, TRBD1. TRBV21-1 is labeled a pseudogene. The CDR3 runs to 15 residues. Here the CDR3 DNA reads TGTGCCAGCAGCAAAGAGGGGACAGGGGTGTATGGCTACACCTTC. Protein product: CASSKEGTGVYGYTF.

The chain uses TRBV10-3 and TRBJ2-5, with D perhaps assigned TRBD1 or TRBD2 (5 bases each). The CDR3 spans 15 residues. CDR1 is ENHRY, CDR2 SYGVKD, per germline. V was trimmed by 6 bases and J by 5 bases, leaving 19 bases between them. CDR3: CAIRRGIQGAETQYF. As DNA, the CDR3 is TGTGCCATCAGGAGGGGAATCCAAGGGGCGGAGACCCAGTACTTC.

The chain combines TRBV5-4 with TRBJ1-1; 7 nucleotides match TRBD1. The CDR3 loop spans 15 amino acids. V shed 4 bases and J 5 bases; nucleotides not matched to a gene: 11. CDR1 SGHNT and CDR2 YYREEE come from the germline V gene (reference sequence). The DNA of the CDR3 is TGTGCCAGCAGCCCGGGGGTAGGGGGCTGGACTGAAGCTTTCTTT. It translates to CASSPGVGGWTEAFF.

This clone has only a few counts. CDR3 region: CASRRDRGPLGPSGANVLTF. CDR3 sequence (DNA): TGTGCCAGCAGACGAGACAGGGGGCCGCTTGGGCCCTCTGGGGCCAACGTCCTGACTTTC. The J gene is TRBJ2-6, the V gene TRBV2, with 10 bases aligning to TRBD1. Unmatched junction bases numbered 14, after V lost 6 bases and J lost 0 bases. The CDR3 totals 20 residues. Germline V gene data show CDR1 as SNHLY and CDR2 as FYNNEI.

V and J are TRBV9 and TRBJ2-5; maybe TRBD2 (6 bases). CDR1 is SGDLS and CDR2 is YYNGEE in the germline V gene. Trimming took 2 bases from V and 2 from J, leaving 13 bases between them. This CDR3 comprises 15 residues. CDR3 region: CASSVSSGYQETQYF. The CDR3 DNA sequence: TGTGCCAGCAGCGTGAGTAGCGGCTATCAAGAGACCCAGTACTTC.

The chain has TRBV14 and TRBJ2-7, with D perhaps TRBD1 (5 bases). CDR1 SGHDN and CDR2 FVKESK come from the germline V gene. V gave up 0 bases and J gave up 4 bases, with 10 bases separating them. The CDR3 covers 14 residues. CDR3 in DNA: TGTGCCAGCAGCCAAGACATGGGGCCATACGAGCAGTACTTC. It codes for CASSQDMGPYEQYF.

This chain joins TRBV6-5 and TRBJ1-6, with 8 bases fitting TRBD1. Looked up from germline, CDR1 is MNHEY and CDR2 is SVGAGI. This CDR3 comprises 14 residues. Trimming at V came to 8 bases and at J to 10 bases, leaving 10 bases not matched to a gene. The CDR3 loop reads CASSRGDRGSPLHF. Here the CDR3 DNA reads TGTGCCAGCTCGAGGGGTGACAGGGGCTCACCCCTCCACTTT.

The J gene is TRBJ2-5, the V gene TRBV30; D is perhaps TRBD1 (6 bases). Germline CDR1 is GTSNPN and CDR2 is SVGIG (reference sequence). Trimming removed 0 bases from V and 4 bases from J, with 9 bases in between. CDR3 length equals 13 residues. The chain's CDR3 is CAWSVQGRETQYF. The CDR3 bases are TGTGCCTGGAGTGTACAGGGACGAGAGACCCAGTACTTC.

The J gene is TRBJ2-1, the V gene TRBV29-1, with a possible D match to TRBD2 (6 bases). Germline loops: CDR1 SQVTM, CDR2 ANQGSEA. The length of the CDR3 is 17 residues. The V gene lost 2 bases and the J gene lost 0 bases, with 17 bases spanning the gap. The CDR3, as DNA: TGCAGCGTTGAAAGGATAATGGCGGGAAGCTCCTACAATGAGCAGTTCTTC. Residues: CSVERIMAGSSYNEQFF.